The 7 T cell receptor beta chains below come from one sample, sequenced in a study of high-grade serous ovarian cancer treatment subgroups. Tumor samples were taken before definitive surgery or chemotherapy. Using immunoSEQ multiplex PCR, the repertoire was profiled, and TCRdb retains in-frame clones only, with some absent. Of about 11,000 clones in the sample, around 86% are singletons; the top ten hold 5% to 7.5%. Sequencing was done on a sample of tumor tissue. These receptors all stem from a human donor with high-grade serous ovarian cancer.

In this sample, this clone turned up a few times. The J gene is TRBJ2-1, the V gene TRBV6-6; TRBD1 agrees at 10 bases. The CDR3 sequence is 15 residues long. V was pared by 6 bases and J by 10 bases, with 12 bases of the junction left unmatched. The germline gives CDR1 MNHNY, CDR2 SVGAGI (reference sequence). The chain's CDR3 is CASRSGQGPDFEQFF. CDR3 coding DNA: TGTGCCAGCAGATCGGGACAGGGGCCCGATTTCGAGCAGTTCTTC.

This clone was counted only a few times. The chain couples TRBV29-1 to TRBJ2-1; 8 bases line up with TRBD2. The CDR3 covers 15 residues. Trimming at V came to 6 bases and at J to 0 bases, leaving 7 bases not matched to a gene. CDR1 and CDR2 (germline): SQVTM, ANQGSEA. CDR3 region: CSVDTSGSSYNEQFF. The CDR3 DNA reads as TGCAGCGTCGACACGAGCGGGAGCTCCTACAATGAGCAGTTCTTC.

The chain uses TRBV28 and TRBJ2-7; D not resolved. Germline V gives CDR1 MDHEN, CDR2 SYDVKM. The CDR3 is made up of 15 amino acids. Trimming pared 5 bases from V and 0 bases from J, leaving 14 bases between. CDR3 in DNA: TGTGCCAGCAGTGCCCCGACGAGGAGCTCCTACGAGCAGTACTTC. This gives the protein CASSAPTRSSYEQYF.

CDR3 nucleotides: TGTGCCAGCAACTCTATAGGACAGGCCCGAGCCAACGTCCTGACTTTC. It specifies CASNSIGQARANVLTF. The genes are TRBV28 and TRBJ2-6, with TRBD1 matching over 7 bases. The CDR3 runs to 16 residues. Per the germline V gene, CDR1 is MDHEN and CDR2 is SYDVKM. With 7 bases clipped from V and 7 bases from J, the junction kept 13 bases outside the gene matches.

The chain employs TRBV27 and TRBJ2-6; TRBD1 matches at 7 bases. Per germline, CDR1 MNHEY and CDR2 SMNVEV (reference sequence). Trimming removed 2 bases from V and 2 bases from J; junction bases left unmatched: 0. CDR3 length equals 15 residues. The CDR3 protein is CASSLQGAGANVLTF. CDR3 coding DNA: TGTGCCAGCAGTTTACAGGGGGCTGGGGCCAACGTCCTGACTTTC.

The chain recombines TRBV4-1 with TRBJ2-7; D not certain. The CDR3 has 12 amino acids. Germline V gives CDR1 MGHRA, CDR2 YSYEKL. V lost 4 bases to trimming and J lost 2 bases, with 6 bases between them. The chain's CDR3 is CASSRLTYEQYF. In nucleotides, the CDR3 is TGCGCCAGCAGCCGCTTAACCTACGAGCAGTACTTC.

The chain is built from TRBV7-6 and TRBJ2-1, with D tentatively TRBD2 (6 bases). CDR1 and CDR2 from the germline V gene are SGHVS and FNYEAQ. V was clipped by 2 bases and J by 7 bases, with 9 bases between them. CDR3 length: 13 residues. The chain's CDR3 is CASSLREVNEQFF. CDR3 sequence (DNA): TGTGCCAGCAGCTTAAGGGAGGTGAATGAGCAGTTCTTC.